What follows describes a single T cell receptor (beta chain). The data originate from a study of shared clonotypes between healthy human individuals. The CDR3 extends over 11 amino acids. The germline gives CDR1 MNHEY, CDR2 SVGAGI. Deletions cut 0 bases from V and 8 bases from J, with 4 bases between. Per sorted-subset replicate PCR, input was 150 to 250 ng DNA, representing tens of thousands of T cell genomes. Assay used: immunoSEQ multiplex PCR; TCRdb lists only in-frame clones, some missing. The table has roughly 1,600,000 clones, approximately 98.5% seen once. The rearrangement uses TRBV6-5 and TRBJ1-1; no reliable D call. Sequencing was done on a sample of naive CD4+ T cells sorted from blood. Documented subset: CD45RA+ positively selected. The TCR sequence derives from a man between 25 and 39 years old in good health. This CDR3 reads CASSYSGEAFF. Written as DNA, the CDR3 is TGTGCCAGCAGTTACTCCGGGGAAGCTTTCTTT.